One and the same sample provided the 22 T cell receptor beta chains below, sequenced in a study of tumor and adjacent non-tumor tissue in lung cancer. The library came from three nested PCR rounds adapted from ARM-PCR protocols. TCRdb fed the multiplex PCR reads into MiXCR, producing one record per CDR3 protein. The data show approximately 100,000 distinct CDR3 sequences, with about 62% seen just once and roughly 18% held by the top ten. The template was RNA from unsorted bulk tissue. This non-tumor lung sample came from over 3 cm beyond the tumor edge. The sample comprised distant non-tumor lung tissue. These receptors were collected from a man in his thirties or forties with non-small cell lung cancer.

About this clonotype itself: A much larger clone differs by one base, so this may be a read error. The chain joins TRBV5-6 to TRBJ2-5, with TRBD2 matching over 8 bases. Germline loops: CDR1 SGHDT, CDR2 YYEEEE. The CDR3 loop spans 15 amino acids. CDR3 protein: CVSSPDSGGFETQYF. The CDR3 DNA reads TGTGTCAGCAGTCCAGACAGCGGGGGATTCGAGACCCAGTACTTC.

This clonotype has only one observation. The junction does not match germline at one end; this may be a read error. The V gene is TRBV10-2, the J gene TRBJ2-1; D possibly corresponds to TRBD2 (6 bases). The CDR3 consists of 16 residues. Germline V gene lookup returns CDR1 WSHSY and CDR2 SAAADI. The CDR3 DNA reads TGCGCCAGCAGGGCCGGGACTGGCGGGGCCTACATTGAGCAGTTCTTC. Its translation: CASRAGTGGAYIEQFF.

As regards this clonotype: The junction and the germline gene differ at one end; a read error may be behind it. J is TRBJ2-1 and V is TRBV29-1; 7 bases align to TRBD2. This CDR3 region has 13 residues. CDR1 and CDR2 from the germline V gene are SQVTM and ANQGSEA. The CDR3 DNA sequence: TGCAGCTTTGAAGAGGGAGGGGAAAGTGATCAGTTCTTC. It codes for CSFEEGGESDQFF.

The J gene is TRBJ2-1, the V gene TRBV11-3; possibly TRBD1 for D (5 bases). This CDR3 contains 13 residues. Germline CDR1 and CDR2: SGHNT and YENEEA. V gave up 4 bases and J gave up 10 bases, with 14 bases separating them. CDR3 protein: CASSSIQGGEQFF. In DNA form, the CDR3 reads TGTGCCAGCAGCTCGATTCAGGGCGGAGAGCAGTTCTTC.

This clonotype was seen at least ten times. V and J are TRBV6-5 and TRBJ1-1; maybe TRBD1 (5 bases). The CDR3 sequence is 14 residues long. V was shortened by 8 bases and J by 4 bases, with 17 bases between the two germline ends. CDR1 MNHEY and CDR2 SVGAGI come from the germline V gene. CDR3: CASALIGGGTEAFF. CDR3 in DNA: TGTGCCAGCGCCTTAATCGGGGGGGGCACTGAAGCTTTCTTT.

As regards this clonotype: The junction shows a germline mismatch at one end, possibly a read error. The chain uses TRBV5-4 and TRBJ2-7; 10 bases fit TRBD2. The CDR3 length is 16 residues. CDR1 SGHNT and CDR2 YYREEE come from the germline V gene (reference sequence). CDR3 region: CASGLALAGVPYEQYF. The CDR3 bases are TGTGCCAGCGGCTTGGCCCTAGCGGGAGTCCCCTACGAGCAGTACTTC.

There are many counts of this clonotype. The rearrangement joins TRBV5-1 to TRBJ1-1; no clear D gene. This CDR3 has 14 amino acids. Trimming removed 2 bases at V and 1 base at J, with 9 bases between. Germline values: CDR1 SGHRS, CDR2 YFSETQ. In DNA, the CDR3 is TGCGCCAGCAGCTTAAAACCAGGGAACACTGAAGCTTTCTTT. It encodes CASSLKPGNTEAFF.

About this clonotype: The conserved phenylalanine or tryptophan is not found at the CDR3 terminus, so this likely reflects a read error. The chain has TRBV30 and TRBJ1-1; a weak D match, TRBD1 (6 bases). V lost 4 bases and J lost 3, with 12 bases in between. Germline lookup yields CDR1 GTSNPN and CDR2 SVGIG (reference sequence). The CDR3 spans 13 residues. In DNA, the CDR3 is TGTGCCTGGACCCGGACAGCTTACACTGAAGCTTTCTCT. Protein product: CAWTRTAYTEAFS.

Comment on this clonotype: The junction departs from germline at one end; a sequencing error may be responsible. The CDR3 region has the DNA TGCAATGCTATGGGAGCGGGGGGGCCATCAGATACGCAGTATTTT. Translating gives CNAMGAGGPSDTQYF. The V and J genes are TRBV20-1 and TRBJ2-3; 10 bases match TRBD2. CDR3 length equals 15 residues. Germline V CDR1 and CDR2: DFQATT, SNEGSKA (reference sequence).

The chain links TRBV6-5 to TRBJ1-5; D gene uncertain. This CDR3 comprises 14 residues. CDR1 MNHEY and CDR2 SVGAGI come from the germline V gene. Trimming took 5 bases from V and 2 from J, leaving 10 bases between them. CDR3 nucleotides: TGTGCCAGCAGTCCGTTAAGAGGCAATCAGCCCCAGCATTTT. Its protein is CASSPLRGNQPQHF.

This clonotype appeared a few times. At one boundary the junction diverges from the germline segment, which might be a read error. This chain joins TRBV29-1 and TRBJ2-5; 12 bases fit TRBD1. The CDR3 runs 15 residues. Germline lookup yields CDR1 SQVTM and CDR2 ANQGSEA. CDR3 loop: CSVDAGTGGRKTQYF. CDR3 nucleotide sequence: TGCAGCGTAGACGCCGGGACAGGGGGCCGGAAGACCCAATACTTC.

The rearrangement uses TRBV12-3 or TRBV12-4 and TRBJ1-1; unclear D gene. The CDR3 covers 13 residues. Trimming removed 9 bases from V and 1 base from J, with 12 bases in between. The CDR3, as DNA: TGTGCCAGGAACCCCGGCCCGAACACTGAAGCTTTCTTT. Encoded protein: CARNPGPNTEAFF.

This clonotype was detected many times. The chain combines TRBV4-3 with TRBJ1-6; no firm D call. In germline, CDR1 is LGHNA, CDR2 YSLEER. V was pared by 0 bases and J by 6 bases, with 6 bases between. The CDR3 is 14 amino acids. The CDR3 protein is CASSQEFRNSPLHF. In DNA, the CDR3 is TGCGCCAGCAGCCAAGAATTTCGTAATTCACCCCTCCACTTT.

Remarks on this clonotype: A read error may be the cause here, since a much bigger clone is one base away. Written as DNA, the CDR3 is TGTGTCAGCAGCCAGCGGGAGGGCCCTCGGTACGAGCAGTACTTC. Protein: CVSSQREGPRYEQYF. The chain recombines TRBV6-5 with TRBJ2-7; 10 bases align to TRBD2. The CDR3 extends over 15 amino acids. Germline loops: CDR1 MNHEY, CDR2 SVGAGI.

This clonotype has more than one count but fewer than ten. A much larger clone lies one base from this, so it may be a read error. This chain joins TRBV12-3 or TRBV12-4 and TRBJ2-5; D may match TRBD1 or TRBD2 (7 bases each). This CDR3 has 14 residues. DNA for the CDR3: TGTGCCTGCAGTTTTTTTCAGGGGGGGGAGACCCAGTACTTC. Residues: CACSFFQGGETQYF.

This clonotype is medium-sized by share. The chain is built from TRBV12-3 or TRBV12-4 and TRBJ2-2; a weak D match, TRBD2 (7 bases). The CDR3 is 15 amino acids. Deletions cut 6 bases from V and 4 bases from J, with 15 bases between. CDR3 bases: TGTGCCAGCAGACTTGGGGGGGCTAGCACCGGGGAGCTGTTTTTT. It codes for CASRLGGASTGELFF.

J is TRBJ2-5 and V is TRBV6-1; TRBD1 is a possible D gene (5 bases). The CDR3 extends over 14 amino acids. V gave up 4 bases and J gave up 14 bases, with 23 bases separating them. Germline lookup yields CDR1 MNHNS and CDR2 SASEGT. The CDR3 DNA follows: TGTGCCAGCAGTGCGACAGTTATGAAAGAGACTCACTACTTC. Its translation: CASSATVMKETHYF.

Notes on this clonotype: This CDR3 is missing its conserved last phenylalanine or tryptophan, likely due to a read error. The DNA is left out, because the CDR3 cannot be placed on it with certainty; the CDR3 is given as TCRdb lists it. The CDR3 is CASSPRVGPETQDI. This chain uses TRBV4-3 with TRBJ2-5; the table's D gene call, TRBD2, was not cross checked with the DNA. CDR1 is LGHNA and CDR2 is YSLEER in the germline V gene. The CDR3 contains 14 residues when both ends are counted.

As regards this clonotype: Germline is not matched at one junction end, which may reflect a read error. This rearrangement joins TRBV12-3 or TRBV12-4 to TRBJ2-7; 7 bases fit TRBD2. The CDR3 is 17 residues long. The CDR3: CASSPGLAGDNSYEQYF. In DNA form, the CDR3 reads TGTGCCAGCAGCCCAGGACTTGCGGGAGATAACTCCTACGAGCAATACTTC.

Of note for this clonotype: A read error may explain this, as a much larger clone is one base away. The rearrangement uses TRBV4-3 and TRBJ1-4; D not certain. The germline V gene has CDR1 LGHNA and CDR2 YSLEER. The CDR3 loop spans 13 amino acids. Trimming stripped 4 bases from V and 7 bases from J, with 10 bases between. The CDR3 bases are TGCGCCAGCAGCCCCTGGGAGTCTGAAAAACTGTTTTTT. Translation gives CASSPWESEKLFF.

This clonotype was counted many times. The chain has TRBV20-1 and TRBJ1-1; 7 nucleotides match TRBD1. Trimming removed 5 bases from V and 1 base from J; junction bases left unmatched: 4. The germline V gene encodes CDR1 DFQATT and CDR2 SNEGSKA (reference sequence). The CDR3 length is 13 residues. The CDR3 bases are TGCAGTGCTGGGGCAGGGGGGAACACTGAAGCTTTCTTT. The encoded protein is CSAGAGGNTEAFF.

This clonotype has a count of ten or more. This sequence joins TRBV20-1 and TRBJ2-7; 9 positions agree with TRBD1. V gave up 5 bases and J gave up 6 bases; unmatched junction bases: 8. This CDR3 region has 13 residues. Germline V gene sequence: CDR1 DFQATT, CDR2 SNEGSKA (reference sequence). The CDR3 DNA sequence: TGCAGTGCTCGGGAACAGGGGGCTTTCGAGCAGTACTTC. As protein: CSAREQGAFEQYF.